The rows below give T cell receptor beta chains drawn from one sample of a study of blood T cell repertoires in COVID-19. Some clones are missing from TCRdb's copy, which holds only in-frame ones; the method was immunoSEQ multiplex PCR. Seen here are approximately 24,000 clones, over 90% observed once, and the top ten hold around 2.1%. The sequenced sample consisted of peripheral blood. Receptor source: a human donor in a cohort sampled during active COVID-19. CDR3s include the opening cysteine and the closing phenylalanine or tryptophan. A D gene is named only where the DNA matches it firmly. The size field is filled for only some rows; it gives once, few, many or a size class.

J gene | clone size | D gene | V gene | CDR3 DNA | CDR3 protein
TRBJ2-1 | - | - | TRBV11-2 | TGTGCCAGCAGACCCTTTGGGGGGGCGGTTAGTTCTCGGGATGAGCAGTTCTTC | CASRPFGGAVSSRDEQFF
TRBJ2-7 | - | TRBD2 | TRBV5-1 | TGCGCCAGCAGCCTAGAACCGGGAGGGACTTACGAGCAGTACTTC | CASSLEPGGTYEQYF
TRBJ1-1 | - | TRBD1 | TRBV5-1 | TGCGCCAGCAGCTTGGACGGGACAGCGAACACTGAAGCTTTCTTT | CASSLDGTANTEAFF
TRBJ1-2 | - | - | TRBV24-1 | TGTGCCACCAGTGGACCGCGGGGGGATAACTATGGCTACACCTTC | CATSGPRGDNYGYTF
TRBJ2-4 | - | - | TRBV11-2 | TGTGCCAGCAGCTTAGTTAGCGGAAGTCCCAAAAACATTCAGTACTTC | CASSLVSGSPKNIQYF
TRBJ1-5 | - | TRBD1 | TRBV2 | TGTGCCAGCAGTGAAGAAACAGGGGGCAGATATCAGCCCCAGCATTTT | CASSEETGGRYQPQHF
TRBJ1-5 | - | TRBD1 | TRBV19 | TGTGCCAGTTCCCCGGGACAGGGGGTTTATCATAGCAATCAGCCCCAGCATTTT | CASSPGQGVYHSNQPQHF
TRBJ2-7 | - | TRBD2 | TRBV5-1 | TGCGCCAGCAGCCCTGTTGGGACTAGCGGCAACTACGAGCAGTACTTC | CASSPVGTSGNYEQYF
TRBJ1-1 | - | - | TRBV18 | TGTGCCAGCTCACCGTTTTACGACAGCCCGAACACTGAAGCTTTCTTT | CASSPFYDSPNTEAFF
TRBJ2-7 | - | TRBD1 | TRBV5-1 | TGCGCCAGCAGCGTAGGGGGCAACTACGAGCAGTACTTC | CASSVGGNYEQYF
TRBJ1-1 | - | TRBD1 | TRBV7-8 | TGTGCCAGCAGCGCGACTGACAGGGGGCCGAACACTGAAGCTTTCTTT | CASSATDRGPNTEAFF
TRBJ2-7 | - | - | TRBV10-3 | TGTGCCATCAGTGGTGTGGTTAGCTCCTACGAGCAGTACTTC | CAISGVVSSYEQYF
TRBJ1-4 | - | TRBD1 | TRBV7-2 | TGTGCCAGCAGCTTCCTCGCAGGGGGCATTGAAAAACTGTTTTTT | CASSFLAGGIEKLFF
TRBJ1-2 | - | - | TRBV7-2 | TGTGCCAGCAGCTTATCTGGGGCAGTAGTTAAGGATGGCTACACCTTC | CASSLSGAVVKDGYTF
TRBJ2-6 | - | TRBD1 | TRBV2 | TGTGCCAGCAGGCTAGGACAGGGGGTTGACTCCGGGGCCAACGTCCTGACTTTC | CASRLGQGVDSGANVLTF
TRBJ1-1 | - | TRBD1 | TRBV7-2 | TGTGCCAGCAGACAATACAGGGGCGGCACTGAAGCTTTCTTT | CASRQYRGGTEAFF
TRBJ2-5 | once | - | TRBV5-1 | TGCGCCAGCAGCCCGGCAGGGGGGAAGGAGACCCAGTACTTC | CASSPAGGKETQYF
TRBJ1-5 | - | TRBD1 | TRBV28 | TGTGCCAGCAGGTGGACAGGGGCTCAGCCCCAGCATTTT | CASRWTGAQPQHF
TRBJ2-7 | - | - | TRBV6-5 | TGTGCCAGCAGCGAGGGGGGGGTAGCGGTCTACGAGCAGTACTTC | CASSEGGVAVYEQYF
TRBJ1-1 | - | - | TRBV6-5 | TGTGCCAGCAGGGAGCACATGAACACTGAAGCTTTCTTT | CASREHMNTEAFF
TRBJ2-1 | once | TRBD1 | TRBV7-2 | TGTGCCAGCAGCTCCCCGGGACAGTACAATGAGCAGTTCTTC | CASSSPGQYNEQFF
TRBJ1-2 | - | TRBD1 | TRBV23-1 | TGCGCCAGCAGTCCGGACAGGGGGAATGGCTACACCTTC | CASSPDRGNGYTF
TRBJ2-7 | - | - | TRBV12-3/TRBV12-4 | TGTGCCAGCACCCAGACAGGTACCTACGAGCAGTACTTC | CASTQTGTYEQYF
TRBJ2-5 | - | - | TRBV29-1 | TGCAGCGTTGTACAGGGGGGGGAGACCCAGTACTTC | CSVVQGGETQYF
TRBJ1-4 | - | TRBD1 | TRBV29-1 | TGCAGCGTTGAGGGGACAGGAAAGAATGAAAAACTGTTTTTT | CSVEGTGKNEKLFF
TRBJ2-2 | - | TRBD2 | TRBV19 | TGTGCCGCCGGGGGGGGGCGCGACACCGGGGAGCTGTTTTTT | CAAGGGRDTGELFF
TRBJ1-1 | - | - | TRBV7-9 | TGTGCCAGCAGCCCCCGAGGACAATTGAACACTGAAGCTTTCTTT | CASSPRGQLNTEAFF
TRBJ1-2 | - | - | TRBV6-6 | TGTGCCAGCAGTCCCTCTGCTCCCAAAACAGGGAATAACTATGGCTACACCTTC | CASSPSAPKTGNNYGYTF
TRBJ1-2 | - | - | TRBV5-5 | TGTGCCAGCAGCTCCCAGGTGGATGGCGGCTACACCTTC | CASSSQVDGGYTF
TRBJ2-1 | few | TRBD1 | TRBV6-5 | TGTGCCAGCATCCACGGGACAGGAACCAATGAGCAGTTCTTC | CASIHGTGTNEQFF
TRBJ2-3 | - | TRBD2 | TRBV9 | TGTGCCAGCAGCGTCCCTAGCGGGATCGTAGATACGCAGTATTTT | CASSVPSGIVDTQYF